This TCR beta chain came from a study of T cell repertoires in cytomegalovirus infection (dated by TCRdb to between 2018 and 2021). A note on the overall study: Peptide stimulations targeted recently identified HLA-C-restricted CMV epitopes, whose presentation resists viral immunomodulation, together with well-studied HLA-B-restricted epitopes. The HLA type of each donor mattered for the analysis, because public TCR beta signatures pointed to carriage of CMV infection along with the matching HLA type. What the research found in general, with its limitations: The ex vivo response was dominated by HLA-C-restricted CMV-specific TCR beta clonotypes, which also provided the single most frequent clonotype in two of eight donors. In both this cohort and an independent cohort of 350 to 400 donors, the cumulative frequency of public TCR beta family members distinguished carriers of CMV infection plus the relevant HLA type.

Per the publication, the treatment or condition label means: in vitro stimulation with specific CMV peptide epitopes to enrich CMV-specific T cells. The germline ends are 14 bases apart after V is trimmed by 11 bases and J by 6 bases. As encoded in the germline V gene (reference sequence), CDR1 is MNHNY while CDR2 is SVGAGI. Reading from cysteine to phenylalanine, the CDR3 counts 12 amino acids. Of all the DNA, just the CDR3 is kept, 36 bases in frame from base 1. This clonotype has more than one count but fewer than ten. Its antigen remains unidentified. No per-base quality is available; no much larger clone lies one base away. The sample was run on an Illumina HiSeq 1500. Using fastp trimming at Q25 and MiXCR clonotype assembly, TCRdb reanalyzed the public sequencing data and kept in-frame beta chains. Rows matching on CDR3 protein sequence are summarized as one entry with the most common DNA and genes. The sample contains just under 500,000 distinct CDR3 sequences, about 33% of them found a single time. Of the sample, roughly 16% falls within the top ten clones.

Recombination connected TRBV6-6 to TRBJ2-1; possibly the D gene is TRBD1, per 5 matching bases. The clonotype was recovered from a human donor in good health (CMV status not recorded). Some clones in this sample may be carry-over from other donors' samples. The sample was cultured PBMCs, taken from culture after CMV antigen stimulation. The DNA reads TGTGCCGCGGAAAATAGGGGCAATGAGCAGTTCTTC. Translation gives CAAENRGNEQFF.